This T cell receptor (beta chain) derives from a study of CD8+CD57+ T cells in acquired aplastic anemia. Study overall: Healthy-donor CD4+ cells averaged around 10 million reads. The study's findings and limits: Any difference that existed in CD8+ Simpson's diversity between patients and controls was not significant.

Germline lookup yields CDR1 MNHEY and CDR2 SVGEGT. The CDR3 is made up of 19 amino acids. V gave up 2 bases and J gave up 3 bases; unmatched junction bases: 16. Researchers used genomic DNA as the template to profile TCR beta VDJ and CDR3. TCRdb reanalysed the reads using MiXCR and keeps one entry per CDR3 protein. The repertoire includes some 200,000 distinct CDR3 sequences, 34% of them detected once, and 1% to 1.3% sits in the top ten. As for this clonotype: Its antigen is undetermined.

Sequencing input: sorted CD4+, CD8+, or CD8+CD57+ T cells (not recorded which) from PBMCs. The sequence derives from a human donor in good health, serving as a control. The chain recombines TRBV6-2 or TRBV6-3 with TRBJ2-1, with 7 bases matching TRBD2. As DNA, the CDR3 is TGTGCCAGCAGTTACCCCGGGTGGGCGGGAGAGGTACGCTACAATGAGCAGTTCTTC. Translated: CASSYPGWAGEVRYNEQFF.